This T cell receptor (beta chain) was captured in a study of T cells in Graves' hyperthyroidism and ophthalmopathy. Amplification of TCR beta CDR3 regions used RNA as the template. In the first-round RT-PCR of the TCR CDR3, the HTBI primer set was used. TCRdb reprocessed the multiplex PCR reads with MiXCR, giving one entry per CDR3 protein. The sample shows 400,000 to 600,000 distinct CDR3 sequences, about 15% of them seen only once. The CDR3 contains 22 residues. Germline assignment: CDR1 SNHLY and CDR2 FYNNEI. The junction had 18 bases not matched to a gene; V was cut back by 4 bases and J by 1 base. The sample holds many counts of this clonotype.

Sequencing was done on a sample of blood. The V and J genes are TRBV2 and TRBJ2-1, with 14 nucleotides matching TRBD2. This TCR was recovered from a woman aged 25 to 39 with Graves' ophthalmopathy. The DNA of the CDR3 is TGTGCCAGCAGTGGTACCGGGACTAGCGGGAGCGTCTTTTGGAGTTCCTACAATGAGCAGTTCTTC. Amino acid sequence: CASSGTGTSGSVFWSSYNEQFF.